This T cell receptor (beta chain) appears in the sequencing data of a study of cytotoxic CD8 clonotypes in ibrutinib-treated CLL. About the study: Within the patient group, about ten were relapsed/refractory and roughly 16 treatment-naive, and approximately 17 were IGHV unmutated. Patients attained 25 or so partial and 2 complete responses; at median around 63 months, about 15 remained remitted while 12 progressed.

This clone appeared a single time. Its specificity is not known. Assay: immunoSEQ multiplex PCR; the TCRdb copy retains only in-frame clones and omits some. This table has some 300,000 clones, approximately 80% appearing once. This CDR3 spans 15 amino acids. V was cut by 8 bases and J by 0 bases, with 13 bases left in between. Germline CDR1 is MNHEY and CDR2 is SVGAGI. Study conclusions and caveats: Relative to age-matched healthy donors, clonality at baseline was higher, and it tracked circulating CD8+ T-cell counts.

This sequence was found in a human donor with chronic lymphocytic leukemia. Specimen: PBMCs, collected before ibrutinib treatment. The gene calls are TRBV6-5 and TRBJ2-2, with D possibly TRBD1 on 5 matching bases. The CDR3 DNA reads TGTGCCAGCGGGGCCACGGAAGCGAACACCGGGGAGCTGTTTTTT. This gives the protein CASGATEANTGELFF.